This T cell receptor (beta chain) came from a study of T-cell memory formation after mild COVID-19. The overall study: Clusters were largely donor specific. Study-level points and caveats: Researchers found some responding clones in pre-infection memory, a sign that cross-reactive memory joined.

In TCRdb, the 5' RACE reads were re-called with MiXCR into one record per CDR3 protein. The sample has 400,000 to 500,000 distinct CDR3 sequences; 20% to 25% are singletons. A note on this clonotype: The target antigen is unknown.

Material for sequencing was PBMCs or a T cell subset sorted from them (not recorded which). The sequence was collected from an adult woman who had mild COVID-19 (a few samples of this study predate the infection). Cell type and time point are not known.

The CDR3 nucleotides read TGCGCCAGCAGCCAAGGGGAAGTCGGTGGAAACACCATATATTTT. This translates into CASSQGEVGGNTIYF. J is TRBJ1-3 and V is TRBV4-1; D unclear. Germline V gives CDR1 MGHRA, CDR2 YSYEKL. This CDR3 has 15 residues. Trimming removed 1 base from V and 3 bases from J, with 10 bases in between.